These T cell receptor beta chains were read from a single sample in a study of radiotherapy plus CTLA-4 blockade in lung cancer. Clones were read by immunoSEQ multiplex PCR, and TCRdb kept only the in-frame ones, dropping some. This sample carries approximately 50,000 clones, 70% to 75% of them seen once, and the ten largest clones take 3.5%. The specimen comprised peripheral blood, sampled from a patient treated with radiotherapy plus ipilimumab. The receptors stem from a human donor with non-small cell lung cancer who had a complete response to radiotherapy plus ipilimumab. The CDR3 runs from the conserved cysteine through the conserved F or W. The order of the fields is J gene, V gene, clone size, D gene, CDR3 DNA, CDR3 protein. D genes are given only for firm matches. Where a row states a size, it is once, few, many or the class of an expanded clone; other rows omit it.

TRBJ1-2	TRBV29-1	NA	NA	TGCAGCGGGAGTGCTTCAACAGGGTACGGTGGCTACACCTTC	CSGSASTGYGGYTF
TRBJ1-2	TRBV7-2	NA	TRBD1	TGTGCCAGCAGCGCCCGGGGACAGACCTTTTATGGCTACACCTTC	CASSARGQTFYGYTF
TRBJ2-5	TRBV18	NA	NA	TGTGCCAGCTCACCAGGCATCCAAGAGACCCAGTACTTC	CASSPGIQETQYF
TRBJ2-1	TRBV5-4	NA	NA	TGTGCCAGCAGCTTGGGGGGGGTCCGATCCTACAATGAGCAGTTCTTC	CASSLGGVRSYNEQFF
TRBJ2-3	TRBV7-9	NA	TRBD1	TGTGCCAGCAGCTCGACAGGGTCCCGCACAGATACGCAGTATTTT	CASSSTGSRTDTQYF
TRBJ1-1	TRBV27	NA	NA	TGTGCCAGCAGTTTAGCAGGGTACACTGAAGCTTTCTTT	CASSLAGYTEAFF
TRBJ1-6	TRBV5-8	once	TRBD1	TGTGCCAGCAGCCGGGACAGTGATTCACCCCTCCACTTT	CASSRDSDSPLHF
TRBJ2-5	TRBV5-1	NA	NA	TGCGCCAGCAGCTTCGGTGCGACCCAGTACTTC	CASSFGATQYF
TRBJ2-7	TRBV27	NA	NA	TGTGCCAGCAAGGCCAGGGGCTCCTACGAGCAGTACTTC	CASKARGSYEQYF
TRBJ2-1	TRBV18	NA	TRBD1	TGTGCCAGCTCACCAGGGCAGGGGGTAAGCAATGAGCAGTTCTTC	CASSPGQGVSNEQFF
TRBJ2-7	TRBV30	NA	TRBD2	TGTGCCTGGAGTGTACAACGGGCGACGCGGGAGGTTTCCTACGAGCAGTACTTC	CAWSVQRATREVSYEQYF
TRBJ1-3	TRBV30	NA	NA	TGTGCCTGGAGTAACGTACACTCTGGAAACACCATATATTTT	CAWSNVHSGNTIYF
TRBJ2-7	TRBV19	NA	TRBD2	TGTGCCAGTAGCGACGGGGGGATCACCTACGAGCAGTACTTC	CASSDGGITYEQYF
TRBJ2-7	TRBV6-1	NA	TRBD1	TGTGCCAGCGGAAACAGGGGACGGCAGTACTTC	CASGNRGRQYF
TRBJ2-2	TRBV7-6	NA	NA	TGTGCCAGCAGCTTAGGGAGCGCGAACACCGGGGAGCTGTTTTTT	CASSLGSANTGELFF
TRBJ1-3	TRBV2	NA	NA	TGTGCCAGCAGTCCCTCCGGGGGGACGCTCTCTGGAAACACCATATATTTT	CASSPSGGTLSGNTIYF
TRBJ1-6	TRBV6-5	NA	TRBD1	TGTGCCAGCAGGCAAACAGGGGATAGTAATTCACCCCTCCACTTT	CASRQTGDSNSPLHF
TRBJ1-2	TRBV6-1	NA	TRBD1	TGTGCCAGCAGACCGGGACAGGGGGCCAACTATGGCTACACCTTC	CASRPGQGANYGYTF
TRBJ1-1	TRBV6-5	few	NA	TGTGCCAGCGATACAGGGAACACTGAAGCTTTCTTT	CASDTGNTEAFF
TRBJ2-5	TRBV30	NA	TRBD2	TGTGCCCGGGGGGGCGGAACACAAGAGACCCAGTACTTC	CARGGGTQETQYF
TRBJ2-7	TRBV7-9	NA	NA	TGTGCCAGCAGCCCCGGGGGGCACGAGCAGTACTTC	CASSPGGHEQYF
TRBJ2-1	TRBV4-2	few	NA	TGTGCCAGCAGCTTGGCCGTCGAGGATGAGCAGTTCTTC	CASSLAVEDEQFF
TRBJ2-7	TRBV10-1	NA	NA	TGCGCCAGCAGTGAGAATAAAAGAAACTCCTACGAGCAGTACTTC	CASSENKRNSYEQYF
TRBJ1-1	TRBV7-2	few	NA	TGTGCCAGCAGCGGACAAGGGAACACTGAAGCTTTCTTT	CASSGQGNTEAFF
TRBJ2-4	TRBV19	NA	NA	TGTGCCAGTAGCCGGACAGACTTAGCCAAAAACATTCAGTACTTC	CASSRTDLAKNIQYF
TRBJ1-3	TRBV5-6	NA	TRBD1	TGTGCCAGCAGCCCGGGACAGGGGGCGCGGGGAAACACCATATATTTT	CASSPGQGARGNTIYF
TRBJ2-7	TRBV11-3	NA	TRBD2	TGTGCCAGCAGCTTAGGCACTAGCGGGATGTACGAGCAGTACTTC	CASSLGTSGMYEQYF
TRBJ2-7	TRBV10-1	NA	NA	TGCGCCAGCAGTGAGGGGGGTAGCGGATACGAGCAGTACTTC	CASSEGGSGYEQYF
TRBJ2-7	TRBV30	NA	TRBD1	TGTGCCTGGAGTCTTACAGGGGTAGTCTTCGAGCAGTACTTC	CAWSLTGVVFEQYF
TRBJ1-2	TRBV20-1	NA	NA	TGCAGTCCCGGTCCGAGAGGCTACACCTTC	CSPGPRGYTF
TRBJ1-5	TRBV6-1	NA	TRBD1	TGTGCCAGCAGTCCGGACAGGGCCAGCAATCAGCCCCAGCATTTT	CASSPDRASNQPQHF